This entry lists 26 T cell receptor beta chains sequenced from one sample in a study of identifying expanded T cells in peripheral blood. Profiled with immunoSEQ multiplex PCR; TCRdb holds only in-frame clones, not every one. The sample has 75,000 to 90,000 clones, around nine tenths seen once; the top ten hold 7.3%. Material: blood. Receptors were obtained from a person aged 18-70 years in good health.

The chain employs TRBV4-1 and TRBJ1-1, with D perhaps TRBD1 (6 bases). This CDR3 is 16 amino acids long. Germline values: CDR1 MGHRA, CDR2 YSYEKL. V lost 6 bases to trimming and J lost 0 bases, with 17 bases between them. CDR3 bases: TGCGCCAGCAGACGAGAGGGGGGGCGAATGAACACTGAAGCTTTCTTT. Translating gives CASRREGGRMNTEAFF.

Comment on this clone: The sample holds other DNA sequences that translate to the same CDR3. The rearrangement uses TRBV5-1 and TRBJ1-2; D call uncertain. Germline CDR1 and CDR2: SGHRS and YFSETQ. Trimming removed 1 base at V and 2 bases at J, with 6 bases between. CDR3 length: 13 amino acids. The DNA for the CDR3 is TGCGCCAGCAGCTTGTCGCAAAACTATGGCTACACCTTC. Translated: CASSLSQNYGYTF.

V usage is TRBV5-5 and J usage is TRBJ2-7, with D possibly TRBD2 on 5 matching bases. Trimming shortened V by 4 bases and J by 6 bases, and 17 bases separated the two germline ends. Looked up from germline, CDR1 is SGHKS and CDR2 is YYEKEE (reference sequence). This CDR3 is built from 14 residues. The CDR3 DNA is TGTGCCAGCAGCGCCACGGGGTGGGAGCGCGAGCAGTACTTC. It encodes CASSATGWEREQYF.

The chain carries TRBV5-1 and TRBJ1-3; D gene uncertain. The V end was cut by 1 base, the J end by 8 bases, with 13 bases between. Germline V gives CDR1 SGHRS, CDR2 YFSETQ. The CDR3 has 14 residues. The CDR3 sequence: CASSLTWVSDTIYF. The DNA of the CDR3 is TGCGCCAGCAGCTTGACGTGGGTTTCGGACACCATATATTTT.

V and J are TRBV9 and TRBJ2-6; TRBD1 is a possible D gene (6 bases). Trimming shortened V by 3 bases and J by 2 bases, and 24 bases separated the two germline ends. Germline values: CDR1 SGDLS, CDR2 YYNGEE. The CDR3 extends over 20 amino acids. The CDR3 loop is CASSAREPGQGWAGANVLTF. CDR3 nucleotides: TGTGCCAGCAGCGCACGAGAGCCGGGACAAGGGTGGGCTGGGGCCAACGTCCTGACTTTC.

This clone has a single count. CDR3 coding DNA: TGCGCCACAAACGGGCCCCCCGGCCCCCAGTACTTC. Amino acids: CATNGPPGPQYF. The chain employs TRBV5-1 and TRBJ2-5, with no clear D. Germline CDR1 and CDR2: SGHRS and YFSETQ. Trimming removed 9 bases at V and 9 bases at J, with 18 bases between. This CDR3 spans 12 amino acids.

This clone was found a few times. V usage is TRBV18 and J usage is TRBJ1-2; 9 nucleotides align to TRBD1. The J segment lost 5 bases and the V segment lost 3 bases, leaving 4 bases of the junction unmatched. The CDR3 runs 14 residues. CDR1 is KGHSH and CDR2 is LQKENI in the germline V gene. CDR3 in amino acids: CASSPGQGMYGYTF. The CDR3 nucleotides read TGTGCCAGCTCACCGGGACAGGGCATGTATGGCTACACCTTC.

The V gene is TRBV6-5, the J gene TRBJ1-4; 9 nucleotides align to TRBD1. Germline V gene lookup returns CDR1 MNHEY and CDR2 SVGAGI. This CDR3 has 15 residues. J gave up 8 bases and V 6 bases, and 10 bases lay outside the gene matches. Here the CDR3 reads CASSTLTGGREKLFF. The CDR3 coding sequence is TGTGCCAGCAGCACACTAACAGGGGGCCGAGAAAAACTGTTTTTT.

This clone was observed a single time. The V call is TRBV6-5, the J call TRBJ2-6; D gene unclear. The CDR3 length is 15 residues. Trimming shortened V by 5 bases and J by 2 bases, and 10 bases separated the two germline ends. Germline V lookup: CDR1 MNHEY, CDR2 SVGAGI. This chain's CDR3 is CASSQVPTGANVLTF. CDR3 DNA sequence: TGTGCCAGCAGTCAGGTCCCGACTGGGGCCAACGTCCTGACTTTC.

V gene TRBV7-2 combines with J gene TRBJ2-1; 8 bases align to TRBD1. V lost 1 base, J lost 4 bases, and 3 bases stayed unmatched. Germline V gene data show CDR1 as SGHTA and CDR2 as FQGNSA. The CDR3 runs to 15 residues. CDR3 amino acids: CASSLDRGEYNEQFF. DNA for the CDR3: TGTGCCAGCAGCTTAGACAGGGGGGAATACAATGAGCAGTTCTTC.

The chain employs TRBV9 and TRBJ1-1; D is undetermined. This CDR3 has 13 amino acids. The germline gives CDR1 SGDLS, CDR2 YYNGEE. Trimming removed 3 bases from V and 0 bases from J, with 6 bases in between. In DNA, the CDR3 is TGTGCCAGCAGCGCCCCCATGAACACTGAAGCTTTCTTT. Protein sequence: CASSAPMNTEAFF. Together with reference TRBV9 and TRBJ1-1, the CDR3 gives the full variable domain: DSGVTQTPKHLITATGQRVTLRCSPRSGDLSVYWYQQSLDQGLQFLIQYYNGEERAKGNILERFSAQQFPDLHSELNLSSLELGDSALYFCASSAPMNTEAFFGQGTRLTVV.

In nucleotides, the CDR3 is TGTGCCTGGAGCGTGGGGACAGGGCTCTATGGCTACACCTTC. Protein sequence: CAWSVGTGLYGYTF. The chain combines TRBV30 with TRBJ1-2; 9 positions match TRBD1. Germline V gene data show CDR1 as GTSNPN and CDR2 as SVGIG (reference sequence). Losses at the gene ends were 3 bases for V and 4 bases for J; bases not matched to a gene: 6. This CDR3 is 14 amino acids long.

The rearrangement links TRBV28 to TRBJ1-1; D is unresolved. CDR1 MDHEN and CDR2 SYDVKM come from the germline V gene. The V gene lost 3 bases and the J gene lost 9 bases, with 8 bases spanning the gap. The CDR3 runs 11 residues. CDR3 nucleotides: TGTGCCAGCAGTTTTGAGGGAAAAGCTTTCTTT. Translated: CASSFEGKAFF.

V is TRBV5-1 and J is TRBJ1-1, with a possible D match to TRBD1 (6 bases). Trimming pared 7 bases from V and 5 bases from J, leaving 15 bases between. The germline CDR1 and CDR2 sequences are SGHRS and YFSETQ. The CDR3 loop spans 13 amino acids. The CDR3 DNA reads as TGCGCCAGCGGACTACAGGGTGGAACTGAAGCTTTCTTT. Amino acids: CASGLQGGTEAFF.

This clone was counted once. The V gene is TRBV5-1, the J gene TRBJ2-7; 9 bases match TRBD2. Germline CDR1 and CDR2: SGHRS and YFSETQ. CDR3 size: 14 residues. Losses at the gene ends were 2 bases for V and 6 bases for J; bases not matched to a gene: 6. For the CDR3, the DNA is TGCGCCAGCAGCTTTAGCGGGAGTCTTGGCGAGCAGTACTTC. Amino acid sequence: CASSFSGSLGEQYF.

The chain couples TRBV7-2 to TRBJ2-1, with 7 bases lining up with TRBD1. Looked up from germline, CDR1 is SGHTA and CDR2 is FQGNSA. This CDR3 is built from 14 residues. The V gene end was trimmed by 3 bases and the J gene end by 5 bases; junction bases not matched to a gene: 4. In DNA form, the CDR3 reads TGTGCCAGCAGCTTTCAGGGGGATCACAATGAGCAGTTCTTC. This sequence encodes CASSFQGDHNEQFF.

This clone was recorded once. The chain carries TRBV6-5 and TRBJ1-2; TRBD1 agrees at 11 bases. Germline V gives CDR1 MNHEY, CDR2 SVGAGI. This CDR3 is 14 amino acids long. V lost 4 bases, J lost 7 bases, and 5 bases stayed unmatched. CDR3 sequence: CASSWGQGEAGYTF. CDR3 in DNA: TGTGCCAGCAGTTGGGGACAGGGGGAGGCTGGCTACACCTTC.

Points on this clone: One junction end does not reproduce the germline sequence, and a read error may be involved. The chain couples TRBV7-3 to TRBJ1-2; perhaps TRBD1 as D (5 bases). CDR1 SGHTA and CDR2 FQGTGA come from the germline V gene. The CDR3 extends over 14 amino acids. The CDR3 bases are TGTGCCAGCAGCTTAAACTCGGCTGGCGGGACGATGGTGTTC. Translated, it gives CASSLNSAGGTMVF. Variable domain in full (rest from reference TRBV7-3 and TRBJ1-2): GAGVSQTPSNKVTEKGKYVELRCDPISGHTALYWYRQSLGQGPEFLIYFQGTGAADDSGLPNDRFFAVRPEGSVSTLKIQRTERGDSAVYLCASSLNSAGGTMVFGSGTRLTVV.

The rearrangement links TRBV7-9 to TRBJ1-5, with TRBD1 matching 8 bases. This CDR3 spans 16 amino acids. Trimming removed 5 bases from V and 6 bases from J; junction bases left unmatched: 12. Germline V lookup: CDR1 SEHNR, CDR2 FQNEAQ (reference sequence). CDR3 in amino acids: CASSRSTTGGVQPQHF. CDR3 in DNA: TGTGCCAGCAGCCGTTCGACCACAGGGGGAGTTCAGCCCCAGCATTTT.

The chain joins TRBV5-1 to TRBJ1-2; 8 nucleotides line up with TRBD1. V lost 2 bases and J lost 8; bases outside the gene matches: 8. This CDR3 contains 14 residues. The germline CDR1 and CDR2 sequences are SGHRS and YFSETQ. The CDR3 protein is CASSLRTGLEGYTF. The CDR3 bases are TGCGCCAGCAGCTTAAGGACAGGGCTGGAGGGCTACACCTTC.

The rearrangement links TRBV19 to TRBJ1-1; D is unresolved. Germline CDR1 LNHDA, CDR2 SQIVND (reference sequence). V shed 4 bases and J shed 5 bases, with 11 bases lying between them. CDR3 size: 13 residues. The CDR3 bases are TGTGCCAGTAGTAGGACTAGCGGGACTGAAGCTTTCTTT. Translation: CASSRTSGTEAFF.

The V and J genes are TRBV9 and TRBJ1-1, with D perhaps matching TRBD1 (6 bases). Germline lookup yields CDR1 SGDLS and CDR2 YYNGEE. V lost 6 bases to trimming and J lost 2 bases, with 14 bases between them. This CDR3 region has 14 residues. The CDR3, as DNA: TGTGCCAGCACCCCCGGGGGCGGAAACACTGAAGCTTTCTTT. The encoded protein is CASTPGGGNTEAFF.

The chain combines TRBV5-8 with TRBJ2-1; D not resolved. This CDR3 spans 14 amino acids. Germline CDR1 and CDR2: SGHTS and YDEGEE. Trimming stripped 4 bases from V and 4 bases from J, with 12 bases between. The CDR3 is CASSLDSGYNEQFF. The CDR3 DNA reads TGTGCCAGCAGCCTAGATTCGGGTTACAATGAGCAGTTCTTC.

This clone was seen a handful of times. The chain links TRBV29-1 to TRBJ1-5; 9 bases agree with TRBD1. The CDR3 length is 13 residues. Germline loops: CDR1 SQVTM, CDR2 ANQGSEA. The junction had 7 bases not matched to a gene; V was cut back by 7 bases and J by 6 bases. The CDR3 here is CSAPDRGFQPQHF. The DNA of the CDR3 is TGCAGCGCCCCGGACAGGGGATTTCAGCCCCAGCATTTT. Combining the CDR3 with reference TRBV29-1 and TRBJ1-5 gives the whole variable domain SAVISQKPSRDICQRGTSLTIQCQVDSQVTMMFWYRQQPGQSLTLIATANQGSEATYESGFVIDKFPISRPNLTFSTLTVSNMSPEDSSIYLCSAPDRGFQPQHFGDGTRLSIL.

The rearrangement links TRBV5-1 to TRBJ1-1; D gene ambiguous. The CDR3 covers 13 residues. Trimming removed 0 bases from V and 0 bases from J, with 3 bases in between. CDR1 and CDR2 (germline): SGHRS, YFSETQ. The CDR3 loop reads CASSLDLNTEAFF. The CDR3 coding sequence is TGCGCCAGCAGCTTGGATTTGAACACTGAAGCTTTCTTT.

V and J are TRBV5-1 and TRBJ2-7, with D perhaps matching TRBD2 (6 bases). This CDR3 has 12 residues. The germline gives CDR1 SGHRS, CDR2 YFSETQ. V was trimmed by 4 bases and J by 4 bases, leaving 9 bases between them. The CDR3 here is CASSARGYEQYF. The CDR3 coding sequence is TGCGCCAGCAGCGCCCGGGGGTACGAGCAGTACTTC.